The clone carrying this TCR beta chain was recorded only once. The antigen is undetermined. The nonmyeloablative bone marrow transplants came from related graft donors, with transient mixed chimerism. Measured with immunoSEQ multiplex PCR; TCRdb has only the in-frame clones, and not every one. The sample includes more than 90,000 clones, 93% of them seen just once. This entry comes from a study of Tregs in tolerant kidney transplant recipients. Per the germline V gene, CDR1 is MNHEY and CDR2 is SMNVEV (reference sequence). The ends lost 6 bases at V and 1 base at J; junction bases unmatched: 12. The CDR3 contains 18 residues. Study-wide points: For some patients, primers changed over time, blocking nucleotide-level comparison.

The specimen was CD4+ T cells from blood (PBMCs), collected 12 months after the transplant. The rearrangement uses TRBV27 and TRBJ2-3, with 11 bases lining up with TRBD1. This receptor was obtained from a human patient who received a combined kidney and bone marrow transplant. The graft donor may have given rise to some T cells. The CDR3 is CASSKGQGELVGTDTQYF. The CDR3 region has the DNA TGTGCCAGCAGCAAGGGACAGGGGGAGTTGGTTGGCACAGATACGCAGTATTTT.